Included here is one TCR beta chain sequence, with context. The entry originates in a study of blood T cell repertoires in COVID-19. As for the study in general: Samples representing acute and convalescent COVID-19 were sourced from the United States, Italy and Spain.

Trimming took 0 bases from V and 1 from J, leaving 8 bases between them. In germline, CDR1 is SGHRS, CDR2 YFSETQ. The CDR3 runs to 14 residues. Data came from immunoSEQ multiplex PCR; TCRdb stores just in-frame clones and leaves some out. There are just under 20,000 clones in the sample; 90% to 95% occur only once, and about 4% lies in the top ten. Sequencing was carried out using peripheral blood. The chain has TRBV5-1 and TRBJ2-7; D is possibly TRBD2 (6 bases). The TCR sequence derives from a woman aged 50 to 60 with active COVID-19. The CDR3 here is CASSLVSGSYEQYF. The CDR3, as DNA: TGCGCCAGCAGCTTGGTTAGCGGATCCTACGAGCAGTACTTC.